The 9 T cell receptor beta chains below were found in one sample sequenced in a study of blood T cell repertoires in COVID-19. This table comes from immunoSEQ multiplex PCR, and its TCRdb copy is limited to in-frame clones, with some not included. The table records about 160,000 clones, roughly 91% of them present only once. Sequencing was done on a sample of peripheral blood. These receptors were collected from a man aged 18 to 29 with acute or convalescent COVID-19.

Written as DNA, the CDR3 is TGTGCCAGCTCACCAACTAGGCAGGCCCTCGGAGGCTACACCTTC. Translating gives CASSPTRQALGGYTF. The chain uses TRBV18 and TRBJ1-2; D call uncertain. CDR3 length: 15 residues. With 2 bases removed from V and 8 bases from J, the gap between germline ends came to 18 bases. Germline CDR1 is KGHSH and CDR2 is LQKENI. Drawing the rest from reference TRBV18 and TRBJ1-2, the complete variable domain is NAGVMQNPRHLVRRRGQEARLRCSPMKGHSHVYWYRQLPEEGLKFMVYLQKENIIDESGMPKERFSAEFPKEGPSILRIQQVVRGDSAAYFCASSPTRQALGGYTFGSGTRLTVV.

The gene calls are TRBV7-8 and TRBJ1-2; a possible D gene is TRBD1 (6 bases). The germline CDR1 and CDR2 sequences are SGHVS and FQNEAQ. This CDR3 has 12 amino acids. Deletions cut 5 bases from V and 6 bases from J, with 10 bases between. CDR3 DNA sequence: TGTGCCAGCAGCCCTACAGGGAATGGCTACACCTTC. Translating it yields CASSPTGNGYTF.

The chain recombines TRBV24-1 with TRBJ2-5; 9 bases map to TRBD1. The germline V gene has CDR1 KGHDR and CDR2 SFDVKD. The CDR3 has 15 residues. With 3 bases clipped from V and 5 bases from J, the junction kept 6 bases outside the gene matches. As DNA, the CDR3 is TGTGCCACCAGTGATCCGAACAGGGGGCAGGAGACCCAGTACTTC. This translates into CATSDPNRGQETQYF.

The genes are TRBV5-1 and TRBJ2-3; weak D call: TRBD2 (5 bases). CDR3 size: 14 residues. The V end lost 4 bases, the J end lost 2 bases, and 11 bases lay between the germline ends. Germline CDR1 SGHRS, CDR2 YFSETQ. The CDR3 DNA reads TGCGCCAGCAGCCGGGGTGGCTTCACAGATACGCAGTATTTT. It codes for CASSRGGFTDTQYF.

The table lists this clone with a few counts. This chain connects TRBV24-1 to TRBJ1-5; no reliable D call. CDR1 and CDR2 (germline): KGHDR, SFDVKD. Trimming stripped 1 base from V and 0 bases from J, with 9 bases between. The CDR3 is made up of 16 amino acids. The CDR3 nucleotides read TGTGCCACCAGTGATTTAGAGGCAGATAGCAATCAGCCCCAGCATTTT. It encodes CATSDLEADSNQPQHF.

The chain links TRBV24-1 to TRBJ1-2; 9 nucleotides line up with TRBD1. Germline CDR1 is KGHDR and CDR2 is SFDVKD. The V segment lost 4 bases and the J segment 4 bases; nucleotides outside the gene matches: 9. The CDR3 has 16 amino acids. This CDR3 is CATSDPTGTGSYGYTF. CDR3 in DNA: TGTGCCACCAGTGACCCTACCGGGACAGGGAGCTATGGCTACACCTTC.

The chain carries TRBV19 and TRBJ1-5; maybe TRBD1 (5 bases). Deletions cut 3 bases from V and 2 bases from J, with 17 bases between. Germline lookup yields CDR1 LNHDA and CDR2 SQIVND (reference sequence). This CDR3 has 17 residues. The DNA of the CDR3 is TGTGCCAGTAGTATCTCCTCAGGAGGGGTGGGCAATCAGCCCCAGCATTTT. Amino acids: CASSISSGGVGNQPQHF.

The gene calls are TRBV5-4 and TRBJ1-6; a weak D match, TRBD1 (5 bases). The germline gives CDR1 SGHNT, CDR2 YYREEE (reference sequence). V dropped 1 base and J dropped 7 bases, with 21 bases sitting between them. The CDR3 is 18 amino acids. CDR3 residues: CASSLYGFSKQGNSPLHF. In nucleotides, the CDR3 is TGTGCCAGCAGCTTGTATGGTTTCTCCAAGCAGGGAAATTCACCCCTCCACTTT.

J is TRBJ1-2 and V is TRBV6-2 or TRBV6-3; 9 nucleotides line up with TRBD1. This CDR3 is 16 amino acids long. V was pared by 2 bases and J by 6 bases, with 10 bases of the junction left unmatched. Germline V gives CDR1 MNHEY, CDR2 SVGEGT. The DNA of the CDR3 is TGTGCCAGCAGTTACCCTATCGGGACAGGGCTTGATGGCTACACCTTC. It codes for CASSYPIGTGLDGYTF.